This is a list of T cell receptor beta chains from one sample in a study of blood T cell repertoires in COVID-19. Profiling relied on immunoSEQ multiplex PCR, and the TCRdb table lists in-frame clones only, not all of them. The table records around 220,000 clones, around 88% of them present only once. Sequences were obtained from PBMCs or T cells enriched from blood (not recorded which). These receptor sequences come from a woman aged 50 to 60 with acute COVID-19. Each CDR3 is given with its conserved first and last residue. A D gene is named only where the DNA matches it firmly. Rows may omit the clone size; those that give it use once, few, many or a size class.

v_call	j_call	clone_size	d_call	cdr3_aa	cdr3_nt
TRBV30	TRBJ1-6	NA	NA	CAWSVQPILYNSPLHF	TGTGCCTGGAGTGTACAGCCGATTTTATATAATTCACCCCTCCACTTT
TRBV7-3	TRBJ2-3	NA	NA	CASSFLVGDTQYF	TGTGCCAGCAGCTTTTTAGTCGGAGATACGCAGTATTTT
TRBV27	TRBJ2-7	once	NA	CASSYLGRGIYEQYF	TGTGCCAGCAGTTACTTAGGACGCGGGATTTACGAGCAGTACTTC
TRBV5-1	TRBJ2-3	once	NA	CASSHIGTYTDTQYF	TGCGCCAGCAGCCATATTGGGACTTACACAGATACGCAGTATTTT
TRBV13	TRBJ2-5	NA	NA	CASSLGRGLQETQYF	TGTGCCAGCAGCTTAGGAAGGGGATTGCAAGAGACCCAGTACTTC
TRBV6-5	TRBJ1-2	once	TRBD1	CASREDRGVYGYTF	TGTGCCAGCAGAGAGGACAGGGGGGTTTATGGCTACACCTTC
TRBV7-2	TRBJ2-1	NA	TRBD2	CASSFQAGDSYNEQFF	TGTGCCAGCAGCTTTCAAGCGGGAGACTCCTACAATGAGCAGTTCTTC
TRBV6-5	TRBJ2-2	NA	TRBD1	CASTRRQGATGELFF	TGTGCCAGCACCCGGAGACAGGGGGCTACCGGGGAGCTGTTTTTT
TRBV5-1	TRBJ1-4	few	TRBD1	CASSLVRGQGQTNEKLFF	TGCGCCAGCAGCCTGGTCCGGGGACAGGGGCAAACTAATGAAAAACTGTTTTTT
TRBV12-3/TRBV12-4	TRBJ2-7	NA	TRBD1	CASSPTGVGEQYF	TGTGCCAGCAGTCCGACAGGGGTGGGCGAGCAGTACTTC
TRBV27	TRBJ1-4	NA	NA	CASSAHQTAALTGSNEKLFF	TGTGCCAGCAGTGCACATCAGACGGCTGCCCTCACAGGATCTAATGAAAAACTGTTTTTT
TRBV28	TRBJ2-7	NA	NA	CASSLGLRGTLYEQYF	TGTGCCAGCAGTTTAGGTTTGCGAGGAACTCTCTACGAGCAGTACTTC
TRBV7-2	TRBJ1-2	NA	NA	CASSFLREGYTF	TGTGCCAGCAGCTTTCTCAGGGAAGGCTACACCTTC
TRBV20-1	TRBJ1-1	NA	NA	CSASPNTEAFF	TGCAGTGCTAGCCCTAACACTGAAGCTTTCTTT
TRBV19	TRBJ2-4	once	TRBD1	CASTRGRGGAAKNIQYF	TGTGCCAGTACCCGAGGGAGAGGGGGCGCCGCCAAAAACATTCAGTACTTC
TRBV19	TRBJ2-7	NA	NA	CASSAGSRDEQYF	TGTGCCAGTAGCGCCGGGAGCAGGGACGAGCAGTACTTC
TRBV6-5	TRBJ2-2	NA	TRBD1	CASSYGTGNTGELFF	TGTGCCAGCAGTTACGGGACAGGGAACACCGGGGAGCTGTTTTTT
TRBV7-9	TRBJ1-3	NA	NA	CASSPRGSSGNTIYF	TGTGCCAGCAGTCCCCGGGGGAGCTCTGGAAACACCATATATTTT
TRBV9	TRBJ1-2	NA	NA	CASTVGGRSNYGYTF	TGTGCCAGCACCGTTGGTGGCAGAAGTAACTATGGCTACACCTTC
TRBV5-1	TRBJ2-3	NA	TRBD1	CASSLDRGNTDTQYF	TGCGCCAGCAGCTTGGACAGGGGGAACACAGATACGCAGTATTTT
TRBV7-8	TRBJ1-5	NA	NA	CASSASGVKPQHF	TGTGCCAGCAGTGCTAGCGGTGTGAAGCCCCAGCATTTT
TRBV27	TRBJ1-6	NA	NA	CASSEGYYNSPLHF	TGTGCCAGCAGTGAGGGATACTATAATTCACCCCTCCACTTT
TRBV25-1	TRBJ2-7	NA	TRBD1	CASSESRTGRDEQYF	TGTGCCAGCAGTGAATCTAGGACAGGGAGAGACGAGCAGTACTTC
TRBV30	TRBJ2-7	NA	TRBD2	CAWSVMGGERETGGEQYF	TGTGCCTGGAGTGTAATGGGCGGGGAGCGGGAGACCGGGGGGGAGCAGTACTTC
TRBV4-1	TRBJ2-7	NA	TRBD1	CASSQDPRDSRSYEQYF	TGCGCCAGCAGCCAAGATCCTAGGGACAGCAGATCCTACGAGCAGTACTTC
TRBV2	TRBJ2-5	few	TRBD2	CASSASGSGQETQYF	TGTGCCAGCAGCGCTAGCGGGAGCGGGCAAGAGACCCAGTACTTC
TRBV30	TRBJ1-6	NA	TRBD1	CAWSVQTGPSPLHF	TGTGCCTGGAGTGTCCAGACAGGGCCCTCACCCCTCCACTTT